A single sample is the source of the 28 T cell receptor beta chains below, sequenced in a study of cytomegalovirus exposure and HLA in healthy donors. Produced via immunoSEQ multiplex PCR; TCRdb's table is partial and in-frame only. The table has 130,000 to 150,000 clones, 70% to 90% seen once. The sample taken for sequencing was PBMCs. The receptors shown here come from a woman aged 25 to 39 in good health and CMV-seronegative.

The chain couples TRBV27 to TRBJ1-5; weak D call: TRBD1 (5 bases). The length of the CDR3 is 16 residues. Looked up from germline, CDR1 is MNHEY and CDR2 is SMNVEV (reference sequence). V dropped 1 base and J dropped 5 bases, with 15 bases sitting between them. CDR3 sequence (DNA): TGTGCCAGCAGTTTATACCGGGGAGGGGCGGATCAGCCCCAGCATTTT. It specifies CASSLYRGGADQPQHF.

This rearrangement joins TRBV6-1 to TRBJ1-5; TRBD1 aligns across 8 bases. V was clipped by 8 bases and J by 7 bases; unmatched bases: 7. Germline V gives CDR1 MNHNS, CDR2 SASEGT. CDR3 size: 13 residues. CDR3 nucleotide sequence: TGTGCCAGCGGGGACAGGTTGGTGCAGCCCCAGCATTTT. Encoded protein: CASGDRLVQPQHF.

V is TRBV4-3 and J is TRBJ1-2; D may be TRBD1 (5 bases). The length of the CDR3 is 15 residues. Germline CDR1 reads LGHNA; CDR2 reads YSLEER. The ends were cut back, 1 base at V and 8 bases at J, with 17 bases in the middle. CDR3 in DNA: TGCGCCAGCAGCCAAGTGGGCGGAGGGGCTATCGGCTACACCTTC. Translating it yields CASSQVGGGAIGYTF.

The rearrangement uses TRBV2 and TRBJ2-1; 11 positions match TRBD2. V was pared by 6 bases and J by 13 bases, with 5 bases of the junction left unmatched. Germline values: CDR1 SNHLY, CDR2 FYNNEI. The CDR3 totals 12 residues. As DNA, the CDR3 is TGTGCCAGCAGGACTAGCGGGGAATTCCAGTTCTTC. It yields the protein CASRTSGEFQFF.

The J gene is TRBJ1-1, the V gene TRBV28, with 7 bases lining up with TRBD1. Germline CDR1 is MDHEN and CDR2 is SYDVKM. This CDR3 comprises 14 residues. J gave up 6 bases and V 7 bases, and 11 bases lay outside the gene matches. CDR3 DNA sequence: TGTGCCAGCATTATCGCACAGGGGATAGCTGAAGCTTTCTTT. Residues: CASIIAQGIAEAFF. Drawing the rest from reference TRBV28 and TRBJ1-1, the complete variable domain is DVKVTQSSRYLVKRTGEKVFLECVQDMDHENMFWYRQDPGLGLRLIYFSYDVKMKEKGDIPEGYSVSREKKERFSLILESASTNQTSMYLCASIIAQGIAEAFFGQGTRLTVV.

The V call is TRBV28, the J call TRBJ2-7, with no clear D. CDR1 and CDR2 (germline): MDHEN, SYDVKM. V was pared by 5 bases and J by 5 bases, with 19 bases between. The CDR3 totals 15 residues. The CDR3 loop reads CASSQGRRRSHEQYF. The DNA of the CDR3 is TGTGCCAGCAGTCAAGGTAGGCGGCGGAGCCACGAGCAGTACTTC.

The CDR3 coding sequence is TGCGCCAGCAGCTCGCCGGGACAGGGGATAGGTGAAGCTTTCTTT. Translation: CASSSPGQGIGEAFF. The J gene is TRBJ1-1, the V gene TRBV5-1; TRBD1 matches 10 bases. V lost 3 bases and J lost 7; bases outside the gene matches: 9. The CDR3 consists of 15 residues. Germline V lookup: CDR1 SGHRS, CDR2 YFSETQ. Looking up the rest from reference TRBV5-1 and TRBJ1-1 gives the full variable domain: KAGVTQTPRYLIKTRGQQVTLSCSPISGHRSVSWYQQTPGQGLQFLFEYFSETQRNKGNFPGRFSGRQFSNSRSEMNVSTLELGDSALYLCASSSPGQGIGEAFFGQGTRLTVV.

The chain joins TRBV28 to TRBJ2-7; D possibly corresponds to TRBD1 (6 bases). Germline V gene lookup returns CDR1 MDHEN and CDR2 SYDVKM. This CDR3 is built from 15 residues. V dropped 4 bases and J dropped 2 bases, with 15 bases sitting between them. CDR3 region: CASSSGGGHTYEQYF. CDR3 coding DNA: TGTGCCAGCAGTTCGGGTGGGGGCCATACCTACGAGCAGTACTTC.

The chain links TRBV5-6 to TRBJ2-7, with 9 bases matching TRBD1. Germline values: CDR1 SGHDT, CDR2 YYEEEE. With 4 bases clipped from V and 4 bases from J, the junction kept 6 bases outside the gene matches. The CDR3 is 14 residues long. The CDR3 nucleotides are TGTGCCAGCAGCGCAGGACAGGGGCTGTACGAGCAGTACTTC. It yields the protein CASSAGQGLYEQYF.

The rearrangement uses TRBV5-1 and TRBJ1-2, with unresolved D. The CDR3 contains 14 residues. CDR1 and CDR2 from the germline V gene are SGHRS and YFSETQ. The V and J ends lost 3 bases and 0 bases respectively, with 9 bases between them. CDR3 in amino acids: CASSSFGTNYGYTF. In DNA form, the CDR3 reads TGCGCCAGCAGCTCGTTCGGGACTAACTATGGCTACACCTTC.

The count of this clone is one. The chain carries TRBV14 and TRBJ1-2, with D possibly matching TRBD1 (5 bases). Germline V gene data show CDR1 as SGHDN and CDR2 as FVKESK. V was cut by 6 bases and J by 4 bases, with 15 bases left in between. The CDR3 length is 14 residues. Here the CDR3 reads CASRPQGGGYGYTF. CDR3 coding DNA: TGTGCCAGCAGGCCGCAGGGAGGCGGCTATGGCTACACCTTC.

The chain links TRBV5-6 to TRBJ1-1; perhaps TRBD1 as D (6 bases). This CDR3 region has 14 residues. V lost 3 bases and J 1 base, leaving 10 bases between the germline ends. Germline CDR1 is SGHDT and CDR2 is YYEEEE. Here the CDR3 reads CASSWGGWNTEAFF. The CDR3 DNA sequence: TGTGCCAGCAGCTGGGGGGGCTGGAACACTGAAGCTTTCTTT.

Worth noting for this clone: Compared with germline, one end of the junction differs, possibly owing to a read error. This chain connects TRBV7-7 to TRBJ2-5, with 8 nucleotides matching TRBD1. Germline assignment: CDR1 SSHAT and CDR2 FNYEAQ (reference sequence). The CDR3 is 14 amino acids. CDR3 loop: CASSIDRGRETQYF. The CDR3 nucleotides are TGTGCTAGCAGCATCGACAGGGGACGAGAGACCCAGTACTTC. Full variable domain (rest looked up from reference TRBV7-7 and TRBJ2-5): GAGVSQSPRYKVTKRGQDVTLRCDPISSHATLYWYQQALGQGPEFLTYFNYEAQPDKSGLPSDRFSAERPEGSISTLTIQRTEQRDSAMYRCASSIDRGRETQYFGPGTRLLVL.

The V call is TRBV2, the J call TRBJ2-2; TRBD1 might be the D (6 bases). CDR1 SNHLY and CDR2 FYNNEI come from the germline V gene. CDR3 length: 14 residues. The germline V and J ends were trimmed by 6 bases and 6 bases, with 14 bases remaining between them. In DNA form, the CDR3 reads TGTGCCAGCAGCTCGACAGGTTGGGCCGGGGAGCTGTTTTTT. Residues: CASSSTGWAGELFF.

The CDR3 DNA sequence: TGTGCCAGCAGCCCCCGGGGGTCTAACACAGATACGCAGTATTTT. Translation gives CASSPRGSNTDTQYF. The chain couples TRBV9 to TRBJ2-3; TRBD2 is a possible D gene (6 bases). V dropped 4 bases and J dropped 2 bases, with 14 bases sitting between them. In germline, CDR1 is SGDLS, CDR2 YYNGEE. This CDR3 comprises 15 residues. Together with reference TRBV9 and TRBJ2-3, the CDR3 gives the full variable domain: DSGVTQTPKHLITATGQRVTLRCSPRSGDLSVYWYQQSLDQGLQFLIQYYNGEERAKGNILERFSAQQFPDLHSELNLSSLELGDSALYFCASSPRGSNTDTQYFGPGTRLTVL.

The chain carries TRBV7-3 and TRBJ2-2, with D maybe TRBD1 (7 bases). The length of the CDR3 is 16 residues. Germline lookup yields CDR1 SGHTA and CDR2 FQGTGA. V dropped 5 bases and J dropped 4 bases, with 17 bases sitting between them. Here the CDR3 DNA reads TGTGCCAGCAGCAACGACAGGGCGGGATCCACCGGGGAGCTGTTTTTT. Amino acids: CASSNDRAGSTGELFF.

Concerning this clone: Other DNA sequences in the sample encode the same CDR3. This rearrangement joins TRBV5-1 to TRBJ2-3; 7 nucleotides match TRBD1. The CDR3 spans 13 residues. V dropped 4 bases and J dropped 3; count of bases not matched to a gene: 2. CDR1 and CDR2 from the germline V gene are SGHRS and YFSETQ. Written as DNA, the CDR3 is TGCGCCAGCAGCGCGACAGGGACAGATACGCAGTATTTT. It yields the protein CASSATGTDTQYF.

V gene TRBV19 combines with J gene TRBJ1-3; 9 bases agree with TRBD1. The germline gives CDR1 LNHDA, CDR2 SQIVND (reference sequence). The trim removed 6 bases at V and 2 bases at J, leaving 2 bases unmatched. The CDR3 length is 14 residues. The CDR3: CASSRTGAGNTIYF. The CDR3 DNA sequence: TGTGCCAGTAGCAGGACAGGGGCTGGAAACACCATATATTTT. Full variable domain (rest looked up from reference TRBV19 and TRBJ1-3): DGGITQSPKYLFRKEGQNVTLSCEQNLNHDAMYWYRQDPGQGLRLIYYSQIVNDFQKGDIAEGYSVSREKKESFPLTVTSAQKNPTAFYLCASSRTGAGNTIYFGEGSWLTVV.

The V and J genes are TRBV11-2 and TRBJ2-2; 7 positions agree with TRBD1. From germline, CDR1 is SGHAT and CDR2 FQNNGV. The CDR3 sequence is 16 residues long. The trim removed 5 bases at V and 2 bases at J, leaving 8 bases unmatched. This CDR3 is CASSHTGTVNTGELFF. In DNA, the CDR3 is TGTGCCAGCAGCCATACCGGGACAGTTAACACCGGGGAGCTGTTTTTT.

This clone appeared a few times. V and J are TRBV5-1 and TRBJ1-2; the D is unclear. The CDR3 has 13 residues. V lost 0 bases and J 8 bases, leaving 11 bases between the germline ends. Per the germline V gene, CDR1 is SGHRS and CDR2 is YFSETQ. CDR3 nucleotides: TGCGCCAGCAGCTTGGCCAAGGGCGGGGGCTACACCTTC. This codes for CASSLAKGGGYTF. Looking up the rest from reference TRBV5-1 and TRBJ1-2 gives the full variable domain: KAGVTQTPRYLIKTRGQQVTLSCSPISGHRSVSWYQQTPGQGLQFLFEYFSETQRNKGNFPGRFSGRQFSNSRSEMNVSTLELGDSALYLCASSLAKGGGYTFGSGTRLTVV.

The V call is TRBV7-9, the J call TRBJ1-4; 7 bases agree with TRBD1. Germline assignment: CDR1 SEHNR and CDR2 FQNEAQ (reference sequence). The CDR3 extends over 13 amino acids. V trimming: 7 bases; J trimming: 8 bases; junction bases outside the gene matches: 7. The CDR3, as DNA: TGTGCCAGCAATGACAGGGTTGGGGAAAAACTGTTTTTT. Translated: CASNDRVGEKLFF.

V is TRBV7-2 and J is TRBJ1-2; weak D call: TRBD1 (5 bases). The CDR3 loop spans 14 amino acids. The germline V gene encodes CDR1 SGHTA and CDR2 FQGNSA. V lost 1 base to trimming and J lost 8 bases, with 14 bases between them. The CDR3 sequence is CASSLDRSGEGYTF. The CDR3 nucleotides read TGTGCCAGCAGCTTAGATCGGTCGGGGGAGGGCTACACCTTC.

The chain links TRBV5-6 to TRBJ1-2, with 11 bases matching TRBD1. From germline, CDR1 is SGHDT and CDR2 YYEEEE. Trimming at V came to 4 bases and at J to 6 bases, leaving 8 bases not matched to a gene. This CDR3 contains 15 residues. This CDR3 is CASSPSDRGRHGYTF. The CDR3 bases are TGTGCCAGCAGCCCATCGGACAGGGGGCGCCATGGCTACACCTTC.

This clone is a singleton in its sample. V usage is TRBV7-7 and J usage is TRBJ1-4, with a possible D match to TRBD1 (5 bases). The CDR3 consists of 17 residues. Germline V gene sequence: CDR1 SSHAT, CDR2 FNYEAQ (reference sequence). V was cut by 1 base and J by 7 bases, with 19 bases left in between. CDR3 region: CASSLVNSTGLCEKLFF. The CDR3 region has the DNA TGTGCCAGCAGCTTAGTGAATTCCACAGGTTTGTGTGAAAAACTGTTTTTT.

The sample holds one count of this clone. The chain combines TRBV15 with TRBJ1-5, with 10 bases identical to TRBD1. The CDR3 runs 17 residues. Germline loops: CDR1 LNHNV, CDR2 YYDKDF (reference sequence). Trimming cost V 5 bases and J 0 bases; bases outside gene matches: 7. The CDR3 reads CATSRQGARGSNQPQHF. As DNA, the CDR3 is TGTGCCACCAGCCGACAGGGGGCAAGGGGTAGCAATCAGCCCCAGCATTTT.

This chain connects TRBV19 to TRBJ1-1, with 10 bases aligning to TRBD1. The CDR3 sequence is 13 residues long. Per germline, CDR1 LNHDA and CDR2 SQIVND (reference sequence). V shed 4 bases and J 10 bases; nucleotides not matched to a gene: 6. The CDR3 sequence: CASSTGTGVPAFF. CDR3 nucleotides: TGTGCCAGTAGTACGGGGACAGGGGTACCAGCTTTCTTT.

V and J are TRBV6-6 and TRBJ1-5, with 10 bases lining up with TRBD1. The trim removed 9 bases at V and 2 bases at J, leaving 10 bases unmatched. CDR3 length: 16 residues. Germline V gene data show CDR1 as MNHNY and CDR2 as SVGAGI (reference sequence). CDR3 DNA: TGTGCCAGTAGGACGGACAGGGGGATTGGCAATCAGCCCCAGCATTTT. Protein: CASRTDRGIGNQPQHF.

The V call is TRBV25-1, the J call TRBJ1-3, with TRBD1 as a possible D gene (6 bases). The V end was cut by 4 bases, the J end by 0 bases, with 13 bases between. Germline V gene lookup returns CDR1 MGHDK and CDR2 SYGVNS. The CDR3 has 16 residues. CDR3 nucleotides: TGTGCCAGCAGTGGGCCCGGGACACTCTCTGGAAACACCATATATTTT. Protein sequence: CASSGPGTLSGNTIYF.